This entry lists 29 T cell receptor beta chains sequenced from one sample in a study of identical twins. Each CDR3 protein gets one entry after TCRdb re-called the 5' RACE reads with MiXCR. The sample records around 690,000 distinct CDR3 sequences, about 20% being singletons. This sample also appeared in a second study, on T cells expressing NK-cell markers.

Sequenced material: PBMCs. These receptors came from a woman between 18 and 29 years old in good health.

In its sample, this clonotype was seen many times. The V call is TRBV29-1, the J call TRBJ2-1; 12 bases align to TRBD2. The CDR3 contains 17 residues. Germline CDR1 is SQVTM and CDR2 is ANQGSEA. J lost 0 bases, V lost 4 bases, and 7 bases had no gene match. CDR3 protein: CSVVTSGGPSSYNEQFF. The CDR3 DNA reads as TGCAGCGTTGTGACTAGCGGGGGTCCGAGCTCCTACAATGAGCAGTTCTTC.

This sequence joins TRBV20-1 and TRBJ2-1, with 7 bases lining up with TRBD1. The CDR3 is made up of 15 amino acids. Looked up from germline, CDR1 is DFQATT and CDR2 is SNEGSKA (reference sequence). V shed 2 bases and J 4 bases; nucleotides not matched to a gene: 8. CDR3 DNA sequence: TGCAGTGCTAGACCACGGGACAGAGTATACAATGAGCAGTTCTTC. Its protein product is CSARPRDRVYNEQFF.

The DNA for the CDR3 is TGCAGTGCTAGTTCCGGGAGCAACACAGATACGCAGTATTTT. Translation gives CSASSGSNTDTQYF. The chain combines TRBV20-1 with TRBJ2-3; maybe TRBD2 (6 bases). V gave up 3 bases and J gave up 2 bases, with 12 bases separating them. The CDR3 totals 14 residues. The germline V gene encodes CDR1 DFQATT and CDR2 SNEGSKA (reference sequence).

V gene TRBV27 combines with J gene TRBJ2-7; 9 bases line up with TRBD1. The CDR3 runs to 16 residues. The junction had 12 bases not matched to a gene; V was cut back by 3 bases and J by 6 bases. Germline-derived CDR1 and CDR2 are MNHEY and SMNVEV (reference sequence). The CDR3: CASSFISGQGPLEQYF. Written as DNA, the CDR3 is TGTGCCAGCAGTTTCATTTCGGGACAGGGCCCTCTCGAGCAGTACTTC.

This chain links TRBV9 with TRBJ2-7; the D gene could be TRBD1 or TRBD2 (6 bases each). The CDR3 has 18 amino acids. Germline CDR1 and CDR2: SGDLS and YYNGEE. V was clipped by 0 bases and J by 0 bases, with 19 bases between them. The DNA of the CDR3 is TGTGCCAGCAGCGTAGGTCCGGTGGGGGCGGGGAGCTCCTACGAGCAGTACTTC. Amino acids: CASSVGPVGAGSSYEQYF.

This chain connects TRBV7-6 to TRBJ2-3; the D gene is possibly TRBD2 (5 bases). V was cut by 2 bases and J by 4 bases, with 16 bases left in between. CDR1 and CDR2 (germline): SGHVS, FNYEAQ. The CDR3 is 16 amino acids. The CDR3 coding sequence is TGTGCCAGCAGCTTAATCGGGGAGTACCTACCAGATACGCAGTATTTT. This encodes CASSLIGEYLPDTQYF.

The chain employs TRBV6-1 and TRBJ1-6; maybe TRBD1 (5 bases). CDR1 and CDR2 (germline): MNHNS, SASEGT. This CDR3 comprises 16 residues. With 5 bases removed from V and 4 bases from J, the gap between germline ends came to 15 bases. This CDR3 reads CASSKGQGGYNSPLHF. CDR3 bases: TGTGCCAGCAGTAAGGGGCAGGGAGGGTATAATTCACCCCTCCACTTT.

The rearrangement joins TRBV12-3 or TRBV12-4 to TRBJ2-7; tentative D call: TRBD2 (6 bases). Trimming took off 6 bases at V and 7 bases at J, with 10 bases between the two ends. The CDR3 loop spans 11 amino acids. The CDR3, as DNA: TGTGCCAGCAGGTCCCGGGGGGAGCAGTACTTC. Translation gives CASRSRGEQYF.

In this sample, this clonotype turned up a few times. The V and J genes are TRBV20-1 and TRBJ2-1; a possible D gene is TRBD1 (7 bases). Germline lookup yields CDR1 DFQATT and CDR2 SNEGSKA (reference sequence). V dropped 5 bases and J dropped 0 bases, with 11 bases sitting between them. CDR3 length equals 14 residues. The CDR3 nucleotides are TGCAGTGCTCCGGGGGACAGCTCCTACAATGAGCAGTTCTTC. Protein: CSAPGDSSYNEQFF.

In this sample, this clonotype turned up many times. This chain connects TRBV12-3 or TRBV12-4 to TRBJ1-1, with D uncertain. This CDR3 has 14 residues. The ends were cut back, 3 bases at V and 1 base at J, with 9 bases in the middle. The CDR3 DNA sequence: TGTGCCAGCAGTTTGCGGGAGGGGAACACTGAAGCTTTCTTT. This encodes CASSLREGNTEAFF.

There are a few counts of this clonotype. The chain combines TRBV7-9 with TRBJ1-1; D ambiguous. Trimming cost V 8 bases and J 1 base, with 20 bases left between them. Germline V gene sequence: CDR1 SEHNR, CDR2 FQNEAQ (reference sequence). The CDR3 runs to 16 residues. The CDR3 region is CASRVRSYRGNTEAFF. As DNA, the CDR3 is TGTGCCAGCCGTGTGAGGTCCTATCGCGGGAACACTGAAGCTTTCTTT.

The DNA of the CDR3 is TGTGCCAGCAGTTTTTTCGCTAGCGGGGCTTACGAGCAGTACTTC. Its translation is CASSFFASGAYEQYF. The chain couples TRBV12-3 or TRBV12-4 to TRBJ2-7; 9 bases are a match to TRBD2. The length of the CDR3 is 15 residues. V gave up 3 bases and J gave up 4 bases; unmatched junction bases: 7.

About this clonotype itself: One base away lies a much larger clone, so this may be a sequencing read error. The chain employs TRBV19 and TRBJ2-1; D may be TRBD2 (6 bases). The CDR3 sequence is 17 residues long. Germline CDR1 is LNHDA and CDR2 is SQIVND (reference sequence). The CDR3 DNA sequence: TGTACCAGTAGTCCACTCTCCCTAGCGAGCTCCTACAATGAGCAGTTCTTC. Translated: CTSSPLSLASSYNEQFF.

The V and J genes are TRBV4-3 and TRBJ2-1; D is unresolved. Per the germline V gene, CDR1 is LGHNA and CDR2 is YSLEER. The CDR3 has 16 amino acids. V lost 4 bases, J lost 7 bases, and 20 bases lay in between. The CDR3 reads CASSPRRLPSSNEQFF. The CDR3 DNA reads TGCGCCAGCAGCCCCCGACGCCTTCCCTCTTCGAATGAGCAGTTCTTC.

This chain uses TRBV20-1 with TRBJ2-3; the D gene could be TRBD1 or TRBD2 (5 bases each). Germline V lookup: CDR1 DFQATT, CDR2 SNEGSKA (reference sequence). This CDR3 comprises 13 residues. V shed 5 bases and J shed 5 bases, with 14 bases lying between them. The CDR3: CSAWDPRGDTQYF. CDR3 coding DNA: TGCAGTGCTTGGGACCCTAGAGGAGATACGCAGTATTTT.

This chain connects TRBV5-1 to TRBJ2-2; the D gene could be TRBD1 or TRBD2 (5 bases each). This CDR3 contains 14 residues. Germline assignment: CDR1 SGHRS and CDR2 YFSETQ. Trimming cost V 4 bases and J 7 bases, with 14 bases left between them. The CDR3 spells CASSTRDPVGELFF. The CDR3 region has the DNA TGCGCCAGCAGCACCCGGGACCCCGTCGGGGAGCTGTTTTTT.

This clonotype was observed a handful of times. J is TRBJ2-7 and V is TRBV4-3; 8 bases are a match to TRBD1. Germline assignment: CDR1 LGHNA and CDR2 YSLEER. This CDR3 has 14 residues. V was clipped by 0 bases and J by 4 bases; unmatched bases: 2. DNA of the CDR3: TGCGCCAGCAGCCAAGATAGACAGGGGTACGAGCAGTACTTC. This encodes CASSQDRQGYEQYF.

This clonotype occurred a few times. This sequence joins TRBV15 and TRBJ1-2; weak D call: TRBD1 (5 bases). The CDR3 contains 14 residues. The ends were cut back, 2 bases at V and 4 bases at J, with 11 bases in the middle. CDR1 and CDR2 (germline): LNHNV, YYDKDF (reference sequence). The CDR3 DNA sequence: TGTGCCACCAGCAGACAGGGTCCAAGCTATGGCTACACCTTC. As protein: CATSRQGPSYGYTF.

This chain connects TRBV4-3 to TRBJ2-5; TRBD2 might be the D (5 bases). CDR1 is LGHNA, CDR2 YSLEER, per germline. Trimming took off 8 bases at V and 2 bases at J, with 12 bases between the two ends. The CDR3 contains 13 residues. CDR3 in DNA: TGCGCCAGCGGAATGGGCGGGCAAGAGACCCAGTACTTC. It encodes CASGMGGQETQYF.

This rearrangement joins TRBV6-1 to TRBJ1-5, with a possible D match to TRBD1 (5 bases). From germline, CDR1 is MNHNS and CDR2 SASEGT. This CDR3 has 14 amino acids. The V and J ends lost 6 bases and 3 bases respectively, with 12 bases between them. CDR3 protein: CASSPGTFNQPQHF. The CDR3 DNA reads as TGTGCCAGCAGCCCCGGGACCTTCAATCAGCCCCAGCATTTT.

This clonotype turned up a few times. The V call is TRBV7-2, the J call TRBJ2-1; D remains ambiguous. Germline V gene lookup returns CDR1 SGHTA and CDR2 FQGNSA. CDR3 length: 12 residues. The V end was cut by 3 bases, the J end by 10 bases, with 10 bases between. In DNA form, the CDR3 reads TGTGCCAGCAGCTTTTCTGCCAGGGAGCAGTTCTTC. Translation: CASSFSAREQFF.

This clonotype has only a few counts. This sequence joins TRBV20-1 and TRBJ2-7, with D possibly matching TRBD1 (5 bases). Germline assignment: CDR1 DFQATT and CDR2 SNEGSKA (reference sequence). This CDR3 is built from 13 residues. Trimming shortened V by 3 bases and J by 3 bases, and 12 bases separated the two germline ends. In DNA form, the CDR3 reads TGCAGTGCTAGTCCCACAGGACGCTACGAGCAGTACTTC. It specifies CSASPTGRYEQYF.

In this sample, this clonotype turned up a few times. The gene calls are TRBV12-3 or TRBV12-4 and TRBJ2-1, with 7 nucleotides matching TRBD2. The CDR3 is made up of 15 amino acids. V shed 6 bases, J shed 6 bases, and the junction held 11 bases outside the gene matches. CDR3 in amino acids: CASRWTSHPVNEQFF. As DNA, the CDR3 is TGTGCCAGCAGATGGACTAGTCATCCCGTCAATGAGCAGTTCTTC.

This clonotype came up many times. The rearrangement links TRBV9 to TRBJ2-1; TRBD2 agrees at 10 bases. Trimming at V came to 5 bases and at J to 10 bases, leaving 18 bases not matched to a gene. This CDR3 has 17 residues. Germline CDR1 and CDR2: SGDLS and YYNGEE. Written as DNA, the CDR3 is TGTGCCAGCAGTCGACTAGCGGGCAGGGCCTCAATCACAGAGCAGTTCTTC. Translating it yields CASSRLAGRASITEQFF.

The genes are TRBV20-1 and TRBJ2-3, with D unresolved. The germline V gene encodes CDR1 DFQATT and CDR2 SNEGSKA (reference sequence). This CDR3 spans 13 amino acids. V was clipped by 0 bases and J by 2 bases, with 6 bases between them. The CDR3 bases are TGCAGTGCTAGAGATTCTGACACAGATACGCAGTATTTT. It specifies CSARDSDTDTQYF.

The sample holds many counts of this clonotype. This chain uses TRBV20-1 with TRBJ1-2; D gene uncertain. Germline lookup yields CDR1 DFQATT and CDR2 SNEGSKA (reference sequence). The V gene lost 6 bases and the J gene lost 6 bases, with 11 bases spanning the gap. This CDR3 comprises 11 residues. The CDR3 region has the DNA TGCAGTGCGACCCTTAGGGATGGCTACACCTTC. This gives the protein CSATLRDGYTF.

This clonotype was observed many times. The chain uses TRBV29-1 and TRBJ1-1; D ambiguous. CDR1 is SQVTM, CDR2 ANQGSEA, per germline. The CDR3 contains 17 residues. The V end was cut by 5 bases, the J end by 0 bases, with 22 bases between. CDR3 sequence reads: CSVNGPGIRTLNTEAFF. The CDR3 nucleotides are TGCAGCGTTAATGGACCCGGAATAAGAACCCTGAACACTGAAGCTTTCTTT.

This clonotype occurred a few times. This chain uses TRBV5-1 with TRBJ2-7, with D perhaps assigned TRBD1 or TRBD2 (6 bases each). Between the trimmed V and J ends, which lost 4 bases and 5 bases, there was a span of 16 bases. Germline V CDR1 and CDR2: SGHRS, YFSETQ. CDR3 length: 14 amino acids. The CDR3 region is CASSTSRRGNEQYF. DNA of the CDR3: TGCGCCAGCAGCACATCCCGGAGGGGGAACGAGCAGTACTTC.

The CDR3 bases are TGTGCCAGCAGCGGTGGCATGGGTGAGCAGTTCTTC. Translation: CASSGGMGEQFF. The rearrangement uses TRBV9 and TRBJ2-1, with D hard to call. This CDR3 contains 12 residues. The germline CDR1 and CDR2 sequences are SGDLS and YYNGEE. The germline V and J ends were trimmed by 3 bases and 9 bases, with 10 bases remaining between them.